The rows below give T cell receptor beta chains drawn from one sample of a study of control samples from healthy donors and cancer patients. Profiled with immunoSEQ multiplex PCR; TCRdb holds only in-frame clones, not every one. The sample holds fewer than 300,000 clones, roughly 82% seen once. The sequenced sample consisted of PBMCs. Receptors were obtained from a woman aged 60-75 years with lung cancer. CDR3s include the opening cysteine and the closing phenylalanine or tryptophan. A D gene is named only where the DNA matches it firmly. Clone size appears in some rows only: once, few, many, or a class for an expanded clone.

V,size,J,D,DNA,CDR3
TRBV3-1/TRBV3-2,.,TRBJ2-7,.,TGTGCCAGCAGCCCCTATCAGGGGAGCGGGGAGCAGTACTTC,CASSPYQGSGEQYF
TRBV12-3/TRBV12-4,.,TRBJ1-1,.,TGTGCCAGCATTTTTCGCAACACTGAAGCTTTCTTT,CASIFRNTEAFF
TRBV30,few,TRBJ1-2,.,TGTGCCTGGAGTGTCTTTCTCCTCCCTACTCGACAGGTCCACACCTTC,CAWSVFLLPTRQVHTF
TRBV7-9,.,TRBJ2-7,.,TGTGCCAGCAGCTCGGGACCAACCTACGAGCAGTACTTC,CASSSGPTYEQYF
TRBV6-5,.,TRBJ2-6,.,TGTGCCAGCAGCCACTCTGGGGCCAACGTCCTGACTTTC,CASSHSGANVLTF
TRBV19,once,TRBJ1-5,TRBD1,TGTGCCAGTAGTATCATCGGACAGGGGATAGGCAATCAGCCCCAGCATTTT,CASSIIGQGIGNQPQHF
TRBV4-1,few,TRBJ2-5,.,TGCGCCAGCAGCCGTGGTCCCGCGAGGACTACCCAAGAGACCCAGTACTTC,CASSRGPARTTQETQYF
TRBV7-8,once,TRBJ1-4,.,TGTGCCAGCAGCTTAGAACAGGGAGATGAAAAACTGTTTTTT,CASSLEQGDEKLFF
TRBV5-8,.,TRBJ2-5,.,TGTGCCAGCAGCTGGGGGCCAGCTATACTCCAAGAGACCCAGTACTTC,CASSWGPAILQETQYF
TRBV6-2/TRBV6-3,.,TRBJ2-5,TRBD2,TGTGCCAGCAGTTTCGTAGCGGGAGAGCTCCAAGAGACCCAGTACTTC,CASSFVAGELQETQYF
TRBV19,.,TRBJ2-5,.,TGTGCCACCAGTAATAACAGACAAGAGACCCAGTACTTC,CATSNNRQETQYF
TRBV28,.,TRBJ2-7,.,TGTGCCAGCAGTTCACCCCAGTGGTCCATCTACGAGCAGTACTTC,CASSSPQWSIYEQYF
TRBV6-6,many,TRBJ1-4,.,TGTGCCAGCAGTCCGCTCAGTGTGGGGGACAATGAAAAACTGTTTTTT,CASSPLSVGDNEKLFF
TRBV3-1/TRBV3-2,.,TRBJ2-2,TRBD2,TGTGCCAGCAGCTCATGGGGGGGTGAGAACACCGGGGAGCTGTTTTTT,CASSSWGGENTGELFF
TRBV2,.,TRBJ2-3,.,TGTGCCAGCAGATCAAGCACAGATACGCAGTATTTT,CASRSSTDTQYF
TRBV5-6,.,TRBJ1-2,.,TGTGCCAGCAGCGATCAAGAATGGGGCTACACCTTC,CASSDQEWGYTF
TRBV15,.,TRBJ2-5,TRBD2,TGTGCCACCAGCGTCCGCGGGGGGCAAGAGACCCAGTACTTC,CATSVRGGQETQYF
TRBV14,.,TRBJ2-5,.,TGTGCCAGCAGCCAAGGACCGGAGACCCAGTACTTC,CASSQGPETQYF
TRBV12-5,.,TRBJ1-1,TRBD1,TGTGCTAGTGGTTTCGGGACAGGGCAAGGGAACACTGAAGCTTTCTTT,CASGFGTGQGNTEAFF
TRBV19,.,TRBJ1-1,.,TGTGCCAGTAGTAATAGGGGAAACACTGAAGCTTTCTTT,CASSNRGNTEAFF
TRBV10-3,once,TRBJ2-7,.,TGTGCCGCCAAGGGGGAGGGGGCGCACGAGCAGTACTTC,CAAKGEGAHEQYF
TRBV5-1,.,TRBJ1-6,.,TGCGCCAGCAGCTTGGCCCAGCGGGATTCACCCCTCCACTTT,CASSLAQRDSPLHF
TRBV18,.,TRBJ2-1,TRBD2,TGTGCCAGCTCACCACCGAATAAGCTAGCGGGGCCTAACAATGAGCAGTTCTTC,CASSPPNKLAGPNNEQFF
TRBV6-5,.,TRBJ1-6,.,TGTGCCAGCACCCCGTTCGCTGGATCACCCCTCCACTTT,CASTPFAGSPLHF